The sequence of this T cell receptor beta chain was determined in a study of Graves' ophthalmopathy and Graves' hyperthyroidism. Amplified material comprised TCR beta CDR3 regions derived from RNA transcripts. Second-round multiplex PCR came after first-round RT-PCR with HTBI primers. TCRdb re-called the multiplex PCR reads through MiXCR, storing one row per CDR3 protein. The repertoire consists of over a million distinct CDR3 sequences, with 35% to 40% occurring once and the leading ten covering 11%. From germline, CDR1 is SGHTA and CDR2 FQGNSA. V shed 1 base and J shed 8 bases, with 14 bases lying between them. The CDR3 length is 15 residues.

The sequence came from an adult man with Graves' hyperthyroidism. The J gene is TRBJ1-4, the V gene TRBV7-2; the D gene is possibly TRBD1 (5 bases). The sequencing input was peripheral blood or thyroid tissue (not recorded which). Here the CDR3 DNA reads TGTGCCAGCAGCTTAGAATTGGGGGGTACGGAAAAACTGTTTTTT. As protein: CASSLELGGTEKLFF. The variable domain in full, with the rest retrieved from reference TRBV7-2 and TRBJ1-4, is GAGVSQSPSNKVTEKGKDVELRCDPISGHTALYWYRQSLGQGLEFLIYFQGNSAPDKSGLPSDRFSAERTGGSVSTLTIQRTQQEDSAVYLCASSLELGGTEKLFFGSGTQLSVL.